Described below is a single T cell receptor beta chain sequence and its context. Its target is not known. The data originate from a study of OX40 agonist ivuxolimab in advanced cancers. Study context: As their treatment, patients were administered ivuxolimab, an agonistic anti-OX40 (CD134) antibody.

Sampling times: baseline, cycle 4 day 1, cycle 7 day 1. The CDR3 contains 16 residues. In germline, CDR1 is LGHNT, CDR2 FRNRAP. V gave up 5 bases and J gave up 4 bases, with 20 bases separating them. Study-level points and caveats: There were, on average, more expanded clones in CD8+ T cells than in CD4+.

Data came from immunoSEQ multiplex PCR; TCRdb stores just in-frame clones and leaves some out. Of about 12,000 clones in the sample, approximately 75% were seen once. This TCR came from an adult with an advanced solid tumor such as melanoma, head and neck, liver or kidney cancer. This rearrangement joins TRBV12-5 to TRBJ1-2; possibly TRBD1 for D (5 bases). The specimen was CD4+ or CD8+ T cells sorted from blood, collected in a trial of the OX40 agonist ivuxolimab. The CDR3 spells CASGPSGGGRAYGYTF. In DNA form, the CDR3 reads TGTGCTAGTGGTCCTTCTGGGGGAGGAAGGGCCTATGGCTACACCTTC.